The 18 T cell receptor beta chains reported below all come from one sample, sequenced in a study of shared clonotypes between healthy human individuals. Repertoires were generated with immunoSEQ multiplex PCR, while TCRdb's copy carries only in-frame clones and drops some. Of millions of clones listed, over 85% are singletons. Sequencing was performed on naive CD4+ T cells sorted from blood. The subset: CD45RA+ positively selected. These TCRs come from a man between 18 and 35 years old in good health.

This chain uses TRBV5-1 with TRBJ1-2, with a weak D call TRBD1 (6 bases). Germline CDR1 reads SGHRS; CDR2 reads YFSETQ. Trimming left V 4 bases short and J 2 bases short, with 15 bases between. The CDR3 runs 15 residues. CDR3 sequence reads: CASSRRDKANYGYTF. In nucleotides, the CDR3 is TGCGCCAGCAGCCGACGGGACAAGGCAAACTATGGCTACACCTTC. Together with reference TRBV5-1 and TRBJ1-2, the CDR3 gives the full variable domain: KAGVTQTPRYLIKTRGQQVTLSCSPISGHRSVSWYQQTPGQGLQFLFEYFSETQRNKGNFPGRFSGRQFSNSRSEMNVSTLELGDSALYLCASSRRDKANYGYTFGSGTRLTVV.

The chain employs TRBV29-1 and TRBJ2-4; perhaps TRBD2 as D (7 bases). CDR3 size: 12 residues. CDR1 is SQVTM, CDR2 ANQGSEA, per germline. V lost 2 bases, J lost 13 bases, and 15 bases lay in between. In DNA, the CDR3 is TGCAGCGTTGAACGGGGGGCCGGGGCACAGTACTTC. Its protein product is CSVERGAGAQYF. Using reference TRBV29-1 and TRBJ2-4 for the parts outside the CDR3, the full variable domain is SAVISQKPSRDICQRGTSLTIQCQVDSQVTMMFWYRQQPGQSLTLIATANQGSEATYESGFVIDKFPISRPNLTFSTLTVSNMSPEDSSIYLCSVERGAGAQYFGAGTRLSVL.

The rearrangement links TRBV30 to TRBJ2-7, with 8 bases fitting TRBD2. The ends lost 5 bases at V and 3 bases at J; junction bases unmatched: 9. Looked up from germline, CDR1 is GTSNPN and CDR2 is SVGIG (reference sequence). CDR3 size: 14 residues. In DNA, the CDR3 is TGTGCCTGGGTCCGAAGCGGGGGCCTCTACGAGCAGTACTTC. This encodes CAWVRSGGLYEQYF.

The CDR3 reads CASSLVSGTYNEQFF. The DNA of the CDR3 is TGTGCCAGCAGCTTGGTCAGCGGGACCTACAATGAGCAGTTCTTC. This chain links TRBV5-8 with TRBJ2-1; 7 bases match TRBD2. Germline V CDR1 and CDR2: SGHTS, YDEGEE. CDR3 length: 15 amino acids. V dropped 0 bases and J dropped 2; count of bases not matched to a gene: 2. The entire variable domain, with the rest obtained from reference TRBV5-8 and TRBJ2-1, is as follows: EAGVTQSPTHLIKTRGQQATLRCSPISGHTSVYWYQQALGLGLQFLLWYDEGEERNRGNFPPRFSGRQFPNYSSELNVNALELEDSALYLCASSLVSGTYNEQFFGPGTRLTVL.

As regards this clone: The sample holds other DNA sequences that translate to the same CDR3. The chain is built from TRBV7-9 and TRBJ2-7, with D hard to call. The CDR3 has 12 residues. V dropped 5 bases and J dropped 3 bases, with 8 bases sitting between them. CDR1 is SEHNR, CDR2 FQNEAQ, per germline (reference sequence). The CDR3 loop reads CASSLSGYEQYF. The CDR3 nucleotides are TGTGCCAGCAGCCTTTCGGGCTACGAGCAGTACTTC.

The gene calls are TRBV10-3 and TRBJ2-1; 8 bases line up with TRBD2. Germline-derived CDR1 and CDR2 are ENHRY and SYGVKD. V lost 5 bases to trimming and J lost 5 bases; unmatched junction nucleotides: 5. The length of the CDR3 is 14 residues. The CDR3 nucleotides read TGTGCCATCAGTCAGCGGGGGCCAGACAATGAGCAGTTCTTC. Amino acid sequence: CAISQRGPDNEQFF.

The chain joins TRBV2 to TRBJ2-5; D is perhaps TRBD1 (7 bases). V was clipped by 7 bases and J by 10 bases, with 25 bases between them. The CDR3 is made up of 15 amino acids. Germline CDR1 SNHLY, CDR2 FYNNEI. The CDR3 loop reads CASKSWAGGSWGQYF. CDR3 coding DNA: TGTGCCAGCAAGTCCTGGGCAGGGGGGAGTTGGGGCCAGTACTTC.

This clone has just one count. Other DNA sequences in the sample encode the same CDR3. CDR3 bases: TGCGCCAGCAGCCTGGACACGAGCAATCAGCCCCAGCATTTT. Its translation: CASSLDTSNQPQHF. This chain joins TRBV5-1 and TRBJ1-5; D possibly corresponds to TRBD1 (5 bases). The CDR3 runs 14 residues. CDR1 and CDR2 (germline): SGHRS, YFSETQ. With 4 bases removed from V and 1 base from J, the gap between germline ends came to 9 bases.

The chain carries TRBV4-2 and TRBJ1-1, with D possibly TRBD1 on 5 matching bases. Germline CDR1 and CDR2: LGHNA and YNFKEQ. V was pared by 1 base and J by 6 bases, with 12 bases between. CDR3 length: 14 amino acids. CDR3 bases: TGTGCCAGCAGCCAAGCGGGAGGGACCGCTGAAGCTTTCTTT. Amino acid sequence: CASSQAGGTAEAFF.

The chain couples TRBV5-1 to TRBJ2-5, with TRBD1 matching over 8 bases. J gave up 1 base and V 4 bases, and 9 bases lay outside the gene matches. From germline, CDR1 is SGHRS and CDR2 YFSETQ. The CDR3 has 16 amino acids. For the CDR3, the DNA is TGCGCCAGCAGCCCTGGACAGGGAATCTCCCAAGAGACCCAGTACTTC. As protein: CASSPGQGISQETQYF.

This sequence joins TRBV11-2 and TRBJ2-3; 8 bases are a match to TRBD2. Germline CDR1 reads SGHAT; CDR2 reads FQNNGV. Trimming took 3 bases from V and 2 from J; bases not matched to a gene: 7. The CDR3 is 16 residues long. The CDR3 sequence is CASSFRGSGNTDTQYF. The CDR3 bases are TGTGCCAGCAGCTTCCGAGGTAGCGGGAACACAGATACGCAGTATTTT. Together with reference TRBV11-2 and TRBJ2-3, the CDR3 gives the full variable domain: EAGVAQSPRYKIIEKRQSVAFWCNPISGHATLYWYQQILGQGPKLLIQFQNNGVVDDSQLPKDRFSAERLKGVDSTLKIQPAKLEDSAVYLCASSFRGSGNTDTQYFGPGTRLTVL.

Comment on this clone: Other DNA sequences within the sample encode an identical CDR3. The chain recombines TRBV5-4 with TRBJ1-1; D unclear. Germline CDR1 SGHNT, CDR2 YYREEE (reference sequence). The CDR3 extends over 14 amino acids. V was clipped by 0 bases and J by 1 base, with 7 bases between them. The chain's CDR3 is CASSLEVANTEAFF. The CDR3 bases are TGTGCCAGCAGCTTGGAAGTCGCGAACACTGAAGCTTTCTTT. Filled out from reference TRBV5-4 and TRBJ1-1, the complete variable domain reads ETGVTQSPTHLIKTRGQQVTLRCSSQSGHNTVSWYQQALGQGPQFIFQYYREEENGRGNFPPRFSGLQFPNYSSELNVNALELDDSALYLCASSLEVANTEAFFGQGTRLTVV.

The CDR3 coding sequence is TGTGCCAGCAGTTTATTCGCAATCTCCCCCTCCTACGAGCAGTACTTC. Encoded protein: CASSLFAISPSYEQYF. The chain combines TRBV28 with TRBJ2-7; no clear D gene. V lost 1 base and J lost 0, with 13 bases in between. Looked up from germline, CDR1 is MDHEN and CDR2 is SYDVKM. The CDR3 covers 16 residues.

In nucleotides, the CDR3 is TGCGCCAGCAGTGCGGTGCGAACGAACACCGGGGAGCTGTTTTTT. Its protein product is CASSAVRTNTGELFF. J is TRBJ2-2 and V is TRBV10-1; D is unclear. From germline, CDR1 is WNHNN and CDR2 SYGVQD (reference sequence). Trimming removed 4 bases from V and 0 bases from J, with 9 bases in between. The CDR3 contains 15 residues.

This chain uses TRBV7-2 with TRBJ1-5, with unresolved D. This CDR3 has 15 amino acids. The germline CDR1 and CDR2 sequences are SGHTA and FQGNSA. V was cut by 1 base and J by 3 bases, with 10 bases left in between. The CDR3 DNA reads as TGTGCCAGCAGCTTAGAGGCAAGGGCCAATCAGCCCCAGCATTTT. This translates into CASSLEARANQPQHF.

The chain employs TRBV10-1 and TRBJ2-5, with D unclear. The length of the CDR3 is 13 residues. V gave up 5 bases and J gave up 2 bases, with 9 bases separating them. The germline V gene encodes CDR1 WNHNN and CDR2 SYGVQD (reference sequence). DNA of the CDR3: TGCGCCAGCAGTAGATCCGGACAAGAGACCCAGTACTTC. The encoded protein is CASSRSGQETQYF.

The chain uses TRBV18 and TRBJ2-7, with D perhaps matching TRBD1 or TRBD2 (6 bases each). The germline V and J ends were trimmed by 3 bases and 2 bases, with 14 bases remaining between them. CDR3 length equals 15 residues. CDR1 KGHSH and CDR2 LQKENI come from the germline V gene. CDR3 region: CASSPTGGQPYEQYF. DNA of the CDR3: TGTGCCAGCTCACCGACAGGAGGGCAGCCCTACGAGCAGTACTTC. The whole variable domain, remainder taken from reference TRBV18 and TRBJ2-7, is NAGVMQNPRHLVRRRGQEARLRCSPMKGHSHVYWYRQLPEEGLKFMVYLQKENIIDESGMPKERFSAEFPKEGPSILRIQQVVRGDSAAYFCASSPTGGQPYEQYFGPGTRLTVT.

This chain joins TRBV5-1 and TRBJ1-4; no definite D call. V lost 0 bases to trimming and J lost 0 bases, with 6 bases between them. CDR1 is SGHRS and CDR2 is YFSETQ in the germline V gene. The CDR3 sequence is 15 residues long. The CDR3 region has the DNA TGCGCCAGCAGCTTGGGGCCCGCAACTAATGAAAAACTGTTTTTT. Translating it yields CASSLGPATNEKLFF.